Listed below are T cell receptor beta chains from one sample, sequenced in a study of vaccination and CD4 T cells after COVID-19. Each CDR3 protein gets one entry after TCRdb re-called the PCR reads with MiXCR. Of fewer than 8,000 distinct CDR3 sequences in the sample, approximately 30% are singletons; the top ten hold less than 15%. No antigen is known for these receptors. Sequencing was carried out using CD4+ T cells from blood, cultured in vitro. These TCRs come from a human donor in good health. The conserved cysteine and the conserved F or W are not part of the CDR3 here. A D gene is named only where the DNA matches it firmly. The size field is filled for only some rows; it gives once, few, many or a size class.

d_call	j_call	clone_size	v_call	cdr3_aa
NA	TRBJ1-2	medium-sized	TRBV20-1	SARDPLTGNYGYT
NA	TRBJ2-5	NA	TRBV10-3	AIKERVYQETQY
TRBD1	TRBJ1-5	medium-sized	TRBV24-1	ATSDQGQGEMPQH
NA	TRBJ1-5	medium-sized	TRBV6-1	ASGGGYQPQH
NA	TRBJ2-1	NA	TRBV15	ATSKLQDNCNEQF
NA	TRBJ1-1	NA	TRBV7-8	ASSPSGGLLRSAF
TRBD1	TRBJ1-2	NA	TRBV4-2	ASSQIETGDYGYT
NA	TRBJ2-3	NA	TRBV20-1	SARAGIGRDTQY
NA	TRBJ1-2	NA	TRBV7-2	ASSLDGEGGYT
NA	TRBJ2-7	NA	TRBV6-2/TRBV6-3	ASSYSMANMEQY
NA	TRBJ1-2	medium-sized	TRBV7-9	ASSLEGYGYT
TRBD1	TRBJ1-5	few	TRBV20-1	SASPGQESYSNQPQH
NA	TRBJ1-1	few	TRBV6-1	ASHLVGTGAEAF
TRBD2	TRBJ2-7	NA	TRBV12-3/TRBV12-4	ASSPLGGRPYEQY
NA	TRBJ1-5	few	TRBV6-2/TRBV6-3	ASSPGPGWDQPQH
TRBD1	TRBJ2-5	NA	TRBV9	ASSVEGTGGESQY
NA	TRBJ2-1	NA	TRBV6-2/TRBV6-3	ASSYRPSGTYNEQF
TRBD2	TRBJ2-1	few	TRBV27	ASRGLAGSNEQF